Listed here is a single T cell receptor (beta chain). Its antigen target is currently unknown. No base quality values were provided; no much bigger clone lies one nucleotide off. A distance of 21 bases separates the germline ends of V and J, which lose 6 bases and 5 bases respectively. The CDR3 spans 16 residues, from the cysteine through the phenylalanine. The read is trimmed to its CDR3 DNA, 48 bases read in frame from base 1. Reading the germline V gene (reference sequence) gives CDR1 MNHNY and CDR2 SVGAGI. Ficoll-Paque density gradient centrifugation was the method used to isolate PBMCs. Sequencer: Illumina NovaSeq 6000. Using 5'RACE with constant-segment primers, TCRalpha and TCRbeta cDNA libraries were constructed, with sample barcodes and unique molecular identifiers added in the process. Trizol reagent was used to extract RNA from every sample. Library amplification was performed in two PCR steps, and a second sample barcode and Illumina TruSeq adapters were introduced in the second step. Sequencing of the libraries was done on an Illumina NovaSeq, producing 2 x 150 bp paired-end reads. The published analysis was carried out like this. Demultiplexing of reads and collapsing into UMI-guided consensus sequences were performed with migec v1.2.7. With mixcr v2.1.11, UMI consensuses were aligned to TRA and TRB V and J templates and assembled into clonotypes. A clonotype was counted as expanded or contracted only when both edgeR and NoisET called the clonotype significant, with the noise models trained on biological replicates. For edgeR calls, a false discovery rate-adjusted p below 0.01 and a log2 fold-change threshold of 1 were applied. As an exploratory analysis of dynamics, max-normalized trajectories of the 1000 most abundant clonotypes were examined with PCA combined with hierarchical clustering. Each responding clone was given a CD4 or CD8 phenotype based on the CD4+ and CD8+ repertoires, which had been sequenced separately. TCRdb passed the public sequencing reads through fastp at Q25 and MiXCR, retaining productive beta sequences. For every CDR3 protein sequence, its rows merge into one entry that carries the most common genes and DNA. The V and J calls come from TCRdb's annotation, not from the publication. This sample holds roughly 250,000 distinct CDR3 sequences; approximately 16% were observed only once. The ten most abundant clones make up 20% to 25% of the sample.

The data were taken from a study of T-cell memory formation after mild COVID-19 (dated by TCRdb to 2020 to 2022). Regarding the research as a whole: TCR sequence clusters from the two donors were largely donor specific. Two young, previously healthy adult volunteers, one female and one male, were included in the cohort. In two donors, T-cell clones that expanded and contracted after mild COVID-19 were followed by sequencing TCRalpha and TCRbeta repertoires longitudinally.

Beyond this particular receptor, the publication reports: Clones contracting from day 15 to 85 had balanced CD4/CD8 phenotypes, while a second wave expanding from day 15 to 37 was biased towards CD4+. Only two mild cases were covered in the study, and larger cohorts including severe cases with pre-infection samples were considered necessary. Contracting CD4+ clones were found mainly in CM and EM memory subsets, while CD8+ clones were enriched in EMRA. SARS-CoV-2 specificity was not confirmed for the second-wave clones peaking on day 37. Some responding clones were detected in pre-infection memory, which suggested that pre-existing cross-reactive memory T cells had joined the SARS-CoV-2 response.

The sequence was collected from a young man who had mild COVID-19 (a few samples of this study predate the infection). The sample titles of this study are shuffled in the database, so cell type and time point are left out; the donor was told from shared clones. The sequencing sample was made of PBMCs or a T cell subset sorted from them (not recorded which). This chain joins TRBV6-6 to TRBJ2-3; the D region possibly corresponds to TRBD2 (6 bases align). The sequenced DNA is TGTGCCAGCAGACTACGGTCTGGCGGGGCAGGAGATACGCAGTATTTT. Its protein reads: CASRLRSGGAGDTQYF.